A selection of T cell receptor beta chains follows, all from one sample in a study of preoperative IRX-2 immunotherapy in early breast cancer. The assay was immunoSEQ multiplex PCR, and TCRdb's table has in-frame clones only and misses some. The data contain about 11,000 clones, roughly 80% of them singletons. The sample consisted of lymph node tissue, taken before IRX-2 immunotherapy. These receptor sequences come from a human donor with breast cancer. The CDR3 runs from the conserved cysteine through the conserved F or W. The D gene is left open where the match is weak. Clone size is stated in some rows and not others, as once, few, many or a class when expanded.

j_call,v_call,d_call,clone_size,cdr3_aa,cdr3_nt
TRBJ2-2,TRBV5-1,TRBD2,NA,CASSLGGDGRELFF,TGCGCCAGCAGCCTGGGAGGGGATGGAAGGGAGCTGTTTTTT
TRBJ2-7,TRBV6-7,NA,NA,CASSWRQATIRGATYEQYF,TGTGCCAGCAGTTGGCGACAGGCAACAATACGGGGGGCCACCTACGAGCAGTACTTC
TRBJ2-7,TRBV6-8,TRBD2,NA,CALGTSGTGEQYF,TGTGCCTTAGGGACTAGCGGGACGGGTGAGCAGTACTTC
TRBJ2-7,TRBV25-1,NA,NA,CASSDHVYEQYF,TGTGCCAGCAGCGACCACGTCTACGAGCAGTACTTC
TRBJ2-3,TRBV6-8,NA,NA,CAIKGSGDTQYF,TGTGCCATCAAGGGGAGCGGAGATACGCAGTATTTT
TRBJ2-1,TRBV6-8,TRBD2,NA,CASSASGIGQFF,TGTGCCAGCAGTGCTAGCGGGATCGGGCAGTTCTTC
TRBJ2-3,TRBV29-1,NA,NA,CSVEPTSTDTQYF,TGCAGCGTTGAACCCACTAGCACAGATACGCAGTATTTT
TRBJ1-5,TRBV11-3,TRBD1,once,CASSRDREGVPQHF,TGTGCCAGCAGTCGGGACAGGGAAGGGGTGCCCCAGCATTTT
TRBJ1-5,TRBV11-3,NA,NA,CASSRRGGADNQPQHF,TGTGCCAGCAGCCGACGGGGAGGGGCCGACAATCAGCCCCAGCATTTT
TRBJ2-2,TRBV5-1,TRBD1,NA,CASSSRQGTGELFF,TGCGCCAGCAGCTCCCGACAGGGCACCGGGGAGCTGTTTTTT
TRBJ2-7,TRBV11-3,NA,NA,CASSSEGRRLTYEQYF,TGTGCCAGCAGCTCCGAGGGACGACGATTAACCTACGAGCAGTACTTC
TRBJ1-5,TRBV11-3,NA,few,CASSSKTGGAGQPQHF,TGTGCCAGCAGCTCCAAAACCGGGGGCGCGGGTCAGCCCCAGCATTTT
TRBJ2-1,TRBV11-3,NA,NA,CASSLISGLRSEQFF,TGTGCCAGCAGCTTAATATCCGGCCTGCGAAGTGAGCAGTTCTTC
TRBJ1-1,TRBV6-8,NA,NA,CASSDMGKPNTEAFF,TGTGCCAGCAGTGACATGGGAAAACCGAACACTGAAGCTTTCTTT
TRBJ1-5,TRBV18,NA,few,CASSREGYQPQHF,TGTGCCAGCTCACGGGAAGGCTACCAGCCCCAGCATTTT
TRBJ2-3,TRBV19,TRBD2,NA,CASSMSGSTQYF,TGTGCCAGTAGTATGAGCGGGAGCACGCAGTATTTT
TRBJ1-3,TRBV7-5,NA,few,CASSLRAVYSGNTIYF,TGTGCCAGCAGCTTGAGGGCAGTCTACTCTGGAAACACCATATATTTT
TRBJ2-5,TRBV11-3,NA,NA,CASRRLPGKQETQYF,TGTGCCAGCAGGCGACTCCCAGGAAAACAAGAGACCCAGTACTTC
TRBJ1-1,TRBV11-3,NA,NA,CASSRQQATGGAFF,TGTGCCAGCAGCCGCCAGCAGGCTACCGGGGGGGCTTTCTTT
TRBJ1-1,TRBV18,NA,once,CASAITGTAMNTEAFF,TGTGCCAGCGCAATCACCGGGACCGCCATGAACACTGAAGCTTTCTTT
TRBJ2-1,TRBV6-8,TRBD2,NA,CASSYPTSGSLVDEQFF,TGTGCCAGCAGTTACCCTACTAGCGGGAGTCTGGTTGATGAGCAGTTCTTC
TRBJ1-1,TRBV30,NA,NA,CAWSRNRGQGTEAFF,TGTGCCTGGAGTCGGAACCGGGGCCAAGGCACTGAAGCTTTCTTT
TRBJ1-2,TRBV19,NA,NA,CASSTRGDTYGYTF,TGTGCCAGTAGTACCCGCGGGGACACTTATGGCTACACCTTC
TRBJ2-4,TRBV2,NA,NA,CASSTTRLAKNIQYF,TGTGCCAGCAGCACAACTAGGCTAGCCAAAAACATTCAGTACTTC
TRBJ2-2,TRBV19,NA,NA,CASSMAGALPGELFF,TGTGCCAGTAGTATGGCGGGGGCGCTTCCCGGGGAGCTGTTTTTT
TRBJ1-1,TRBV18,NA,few,CASSPLGTEAFF,TGTGCCAGCTCACCACTGGGCACTGAAGCTTTCTTT
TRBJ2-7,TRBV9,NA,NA,CASADNSYEQYF,TGTGCCAGCGCGGACAACTCCTACGAGCAGTACTTC
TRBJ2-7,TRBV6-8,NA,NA,CASSYWTGEGYEQYF,TGTGCCAGCAGTTACTGGACTGGGGAAGGCTACGAGCAGTACTTC
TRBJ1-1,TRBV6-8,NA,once,CASGGGVNTEAFF,TGTGCCAGCGGAGGGGGGGTGAACACTGAAGCTTTCTTT
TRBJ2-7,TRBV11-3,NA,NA,CASSFGANREEQYF,TGTGCCAGCAGCTTCGGTGCTAATAGGGAGGAGCAGTACTTC
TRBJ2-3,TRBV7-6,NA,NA,CASSFSLATTLGTDTQYF,TGTGCCAGCAGCTTTTCCCTAGCGACCACCCTGGGCACAGATACGCAGTATTTT
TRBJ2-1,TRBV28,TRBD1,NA,CASSLRTGVNEQFF,TGTGCCAGCAGTCTTCGGACAGGGGTAAATGAGCAGTTCTTC
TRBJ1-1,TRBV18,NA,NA,CASSPSRGRREAFF,TGTGCCAGCTCACCTTCAAGGGGAAGACGGGAAGCTTTCTTT
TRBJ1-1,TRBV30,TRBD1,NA,CAWSVSRTGGDTEAFF,TGTGCCTGGAGTGTATCCCGGACAGGGGGGGACACTGAAGCTTTCTTT
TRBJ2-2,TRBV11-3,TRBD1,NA,CASSLGQGTTGELFF,TGTGCCAGCAGCTTAGGACAGGGCACCACCGGGGAGCTGTTTTTT
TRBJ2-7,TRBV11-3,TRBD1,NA,CASSLPPGTGGYEQYF,TGTGCCAGCAGCTTACCTCCCGGGACAGGGGGCTACGAGCAGTACTTC
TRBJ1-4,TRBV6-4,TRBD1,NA,CASSYGTGGANEKLFF,TGTGCCAGCAGTTACGGGACAGGGGGCGCAAATGAAAAACTGTTTTTT
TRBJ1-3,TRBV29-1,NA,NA,CSVELTTGNTIYF,TGCAGCGTTGAACTAACAACCGGAAACACCATATATTTT
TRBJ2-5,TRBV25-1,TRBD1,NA,CASMDRDRGFQETQYF,TGTGCCAGCATGGACCGGGACAGGGGATTCCAAGAGACCCAGTACTTC
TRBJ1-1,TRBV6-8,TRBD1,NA,CASNRGNSEAFF,TGTGCCAGCAACAGGGGGAACTCTGAAGCTTTCTTT
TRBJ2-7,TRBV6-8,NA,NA,CASSSGWVAQYF,TGTGCCAGCAGTTCCGGCTGGGTGGCGCAGTACTTC
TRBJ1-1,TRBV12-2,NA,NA,CASRLVSGDRGRYTEAFF,TGTGCAAGTCGCTTAGTGTCAGGGGACAGGGGTCGTTACACTGAAGCTTTCTTT
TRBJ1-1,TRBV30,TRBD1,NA,CAWSGQGMTEAFF,TGTGCCTGGAGCGGACAGGGGATGACTGAAGCTTTCTTT
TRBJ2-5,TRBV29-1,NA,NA,CSAGGLDPVETQYF,TGCAGCGCCGGGGGCCTTGACCCAGTGGAGACCCAGTACTTC
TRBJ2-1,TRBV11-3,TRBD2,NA,CASSSGTSGTPQFF,TGTGCCAGCAGCTCCGGGACTAGCGGGACGCCGCAGTTCTTC
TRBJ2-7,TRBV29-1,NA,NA,CSVESWTGGHEQYF,TGCAGCGTTGAAAGTTGGACTGGGGGCCACGAGCAGTACTTC
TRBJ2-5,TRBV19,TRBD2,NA,CASSRLAGGETQYF,TGTGCCAGTAGTAGACTAGCGGGAGGGGAGACCCAGTACTTC
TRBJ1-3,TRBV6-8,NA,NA,CASADRGSTIYF,TGTGCCAGCGCGGACCGTGGAAGCACCATATATTTT
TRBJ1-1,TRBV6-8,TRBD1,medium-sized,CASSTRQGDRGTEAFF,TGTGCCAGCAGTACCCGACAGGGGGATAGGGGCACTGAAGCTTTCTTT
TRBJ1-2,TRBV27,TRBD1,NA,CATSDPSGTDYGYTF,TGTGCCACCAGTGACCCTAGCGGGACAGACTATGGCTACACCTTC
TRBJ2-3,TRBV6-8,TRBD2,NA,CAAGRREAIDTQYF,TGTGCTGCCGGCCGGCGGGAGGCAATAGATACGCAGTATTTT
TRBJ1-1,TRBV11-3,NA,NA,CASSLERGGTEAFF,TGTGCCAGCAGCTTAGAAAGGGGAGGCACTGAAGCTTTCTTT
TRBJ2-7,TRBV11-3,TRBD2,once,CASSQLGTTFKIPYEQYF,TGTGCCAGCAGCCAACTGGGGACTACCTTCAAAATCCCCTACGAGCAGTACTTC